The 29 T cell receptor beta chains below all came from one sample that was sequenced in a study of blood T cell repertoires in COVID-19. The repertoire was sequenced with immunoSEQ multiplex PCR; TCRdb's copy has only in-frame clones and lacks some. The sample shows over 300,000 clones, around 87% of them seen only once. Sequencing input: peripheral blood. Every receptor here comes from a man between 18 and 35 years old with active or convalescent COVID-19.

The chain joins TRBV4-3 to TRBJ2-7, with TRBD2 identical over 8 bases. The CDR3 covers 16 residues. Germline-derived CDR1 and CDR2 are LGHNA and YSLEER. Germline trimming cut 0 bases from V and 2 bases from J; bases unmatched to any gene: 6. In nucleotides, the CDR3 is TGCGCCAGCAGCCAAGACTGGGCGGGAGGAACCTACGAGCAGTACTTC. This encodes CASSQDWAGGTYEQYF.

This sequence joins TRBV3-1 (or the pseudogene TRBV3-2) and TRBJ2-5, with a weak D call TRBD2 (6 bases). The length of the CDR3 is 14 residues. Germline V gene data show CDR1 as LGHDT and CDR2 as YNNKEL (reference sequence). Trimming took 5 bases from V and 5 from J, leaving 15 bases between them. This CDR3 reads CASSSRGVGETQYF. In DNA form, the CDR3 reads TGTGCCAGCAGCTCCCGCGGGGTCGGGGAGACCCAGTACTTC.

The chain is built from TRBV19 and TRBJ1-3, with unresolved D. Germline CDR1 is LNHDA and CDR2 is SQIVND (reference sequence). This CDR3 contains 15 residues. V was pared by 10 bases and J by 2 bases, with 18 bases between. The DNA of the CDR3 is TGTGCCACTAGGGCAGGTGGCAAAGCTGGAAACACCATATATTTT. Encoded protein: CATRAGGKAGNTIYF. The variable domain in full, with the rest retrieved from reference TRBV19 and TRBJ1-3, is DGGITQSPKYLFRKEGQNVTLSCEQNLNHDAMYWYRQDPGQGLRLIYYSQIVNDFQKGDIAEGYSVSREKKESFPLTVTSAQKNPTAFYLCATRAGGKAGNTIYFGEGSWLTVV.

This clone was counted between two and nine times. V gene TRBV6-5 combines with J gene TRBJ1-2; 8 positions agree with TRBD1. The V gene end was trimmed by 6 bases and the J gene end by 5 bases; junction bases not matched to a gene: 11. The CDR3 consists of 15 residues. The germline gives CDR1 MNHEY, CDR2 SVGAGI. The CDR3 here is CASSRSDRERYGYTF. The DNA for the CDR3 is TGTGCCAGCAGCCGCTCGGACAGGGAGAGATATGGCTACACCTTC.

The chain uses TRBV4-2 and TRBJ2-3; 12 positions match TRBD2. J lost 2 bases, V lost 3 bases, and 6 bases had no gene match. Germline values: CDR1 LGHNA, CDR2 YNFKEQ. The CDR3 sequence is 17 residues long. Here the CDR3 DNA reads TGTGCCAGCAGCCAGGGTACTAGCGGGGGGCCCACAGATACGCAGTATTTT. Translation gives CASSQGTSGGPTDTQYF.

The chain carries TRBV6-5 and TRBJ1-2, with D possibly being TRBD1 (5 bases). Trimming removed 6 bases at V and 3 bases at J, with 11 bases between. CDR3 length equals 13 residues. Germline CDR1 and CDR2: MNHEY and SVGAGI. CDR3 in DNA: TGTGCCAGCAGGGAGGGACCGGACTATGGCTACACCTTC. Its translation is CASREGPDYGYTF.

In its sample, this clone was seen once. V usage is TRBV27 and J usage is TRBJ1-5; D call uncertain. Germline CDR1 and CDR2: MNHEY and SMNVEV (reference sequence). This CDR3 has 14 amino acids. V was trimmed by 7 bases and J by 2 bases, leaving 12 bases between them. The CDR3 spells CASNDISGNQPQHF. CDR3 coding DNA: TGTGCCAGCAATGACATTAGTGGCAATCAGCCCCAGCATTTT.

This clone is a singleton in its sample. This chain connects TRBV11-1 to TRBJ1-1; D not certain. V lost 5 bases and J lost 1, with 11 bases in between. Germline V gene lookup returns CDR1 SGHAT and CDR2 FQDESV (reference sequence). The CDR3 extends over 14 amino acids. The CDR3 protein is CASSLAGENTEAFF. DNA for the CDR3: TGTGCCAGCAGCCTGGCGGGAGAGAACACTGAAGCTTTCTTT.

The rearrangement joins TRBV6-4 to TRBJ2-1, with 8 positions matching TRBD1. CDR1 and CDR2 from the germline V gene are MRHNA and SNTAGT. The J segment lost 4 bases and the V segment lost 2 bases, leaving 10 bases of the junction unmatched. The CDR3 is made up of 17 amino acids. The CDR3 sequence is CASSDRTGFRTYNEQFF. The DNA of the CDR3 is TGTGCCAGCAGTGACAGGACAGGGTTTCGGACATACAATGAGCAGTTCTTC.

V gene TRBV6-6 combines with J gene TRBJ2-7; 8 positions match TRBD2. The junction had 9 bases not matched to a gene; V was cut back by 4 bases and J by 4 bases. From germline, CDR1 is MNHNY and CDR2 SVGAGI (reference sequence). The CDR3 length is 15 residues. DNA for the CDR3: TGTGCCAGCAGTTCGTACGGGGGGGCTCGGTACGAGCAGTACTTC. This codes for CASSSYGGARYEQYF.

This clone appeared once. J is TRBJ2-7 and V is TRBV19, with a possible D match to TRBD1 (7 bases). This CDR3 has 13 amino acids. The germline V gene has CDR1 LNHDA and CDR2 SQIVND (reference sequence). The V end was cut by 5 bases, the J end by 6 bases, with 14 bases between. The CDR3 bases are TGTGCCAGTAGTGCCCGACAGGGAGGCGAGCAGTACTTC. It encodes CASSARQGGEQYF. The whole variable domain, filled in from reference TRBV19 and TRBJ2-7, reads DGGITQSPKYLFRKEGQNVTLSCEQNLNHDAMYWYRQDPGQGLRLIYYSQIVNDFQKGDIAEGYSVSREKKESFPLTVTSAQKNPTAFYLCASSARQGGEQYFGPGTRLTVT.

This chain connects TRBV3-1 (or the pseudogene TRBV3-2) to TRBJ2-3; D perhaps matches TRBD2 (6 bases). CDR1 LGHDT and CDR2 YNNKEL come from the germline V gene (reference sequence). This CDR3 has 15 amino acids. V lost 5 bases, J lost 0 bases, and 12 bases lay in between. The CDR3 DNA sequence: TGTGCCAGCAGCATAACCGGGACTAGCACAGATACGCAGTATTTT. Encoded protein: CASSITGTSTDTQYF.

This chain connects TRBV18 to TRBJ2-7, with 10 positions matching TRBD1. The CDR3 extends over 12 amino acids. Trimming removed 6 bases from V and 10 bases from J; junction bases left unmatched: 6. From germline, CDR1 is KGHSH and CDR2 LQKENI. The CDR3: CASSLGQGDQYF. The CDR3 region has the DNA TGTGCCAGCTCTCTCGGACAGGGGGACCAGTACTTC. The full variable domain, with the rest looked up from reference TRBV18 and TRBJ2-7, is NAGVMQNPRHLVRRRGQEARLRCSPMKGHSHVYWYRQLPEEGLKFMVYLQKENIIDESGMPKERFSAEFPKEGPSILRIQQVVRGDSAAYFCASSLGQGDQYFGPGTRLTVT.

The chain couples TRBV18 to TRBJ1-1, with a possible D match to TRBD1 (5 bases). CDR1 is KGHSH and CDR2 is LQKENI in the germline V gene. Trimming stripped 6 bases from V and 8 bases from J, with 13 bases between. The CDR3 contains 12 residues. CDR3 nucleotides: TGTGCCAGCTCGCCAGTCAGGACAGAAGCTTTCTTT. Protein sequence: CASSPVRTEAFF.

The V and J genes are TRBV30 and TRBJ1-1, with D uncertain. The CDR3 spans 14 residues. Trimming took off 3 bases at V and 1 base at J, with 12 bases between the two ends. CDR1 and CDR2 (germline): GTSNPN, SVGIG (reference sequence). CDR3 loop: CAWRKTMANTEAFF. CDR3 coding DNA: TGTGCCTGGAGAAAAACAATGGCGAACACTGAAGCTTTCTTT.

The J gene is TRBJ1-2, the V gene TRBV7-2; maybe TRBD1 (6 bases). V shed 1 base and J shed 4 bases, with 10 bases lying between them. This CDR3 comprises 14 residues. Germline loops: CDR1 SGHTA, CDR2 FQGNSA. CDR3 residues: CASSLGTATYGYTF. The CDR3 DNA reads TGTGCCAGCAGCTTAGGGACAGCTACCTATGGCTACACCTTC.

This rearrangement joins TRBV28 to TRBJ1-2; tentatively, D is TRBD1 (5 bases). The germline gives CDR1 MDHEN, CDR2 SYDVKM. CDR3 size: 14 residues. V lost 7 bases, J lost 4 bases, and 16 bases lay in between. In nucleotides, the CDR3 is TGTGCCAGCATACGGGGGGATGTTTCCTATGGCTACACCTTC. This sequence encodes CASIRGDVSYGYTF.

The chain recombines TRBV27 with TRBJ2-1; 7 bases line up with TRBD2. Germline values: CDR1 MNHEY, CDR2 SMNVEV (reference sequence). The CDR3 is 15 residues long. The J segment lost 6 bases and the V segment lost 5 bases, leaving 10 bases of the junction unmatched. CDR3 loop: CASSGRASGFNEQFF. CDR3 bases: TGTGCCAGCAGTGGCCGGGCTAGCGGTTTCAATGAGCAGTTCTTC.

The chain carries TRBV6-6 and TRBJ2-1; TRBD2 matches at 7 bases. Germline V gives CDR1 MNHNY, CDR2 SVGAGI (reference sequence). V gave up 5 bases and J gave up 1 base; unmatched junction bases: 5. This CDR3 contains 15 residues. The CDR3 nucleotides are TGTGCCAGCAGTACTGAGCGGGGTTCCTACAATGAGCAGTTCTTC. It specifies CASSTERGSYNEQFF.

The genes are TRBV6-5 and TRBJ1-4; maybe TRBD1 (6 bases). The CDR3 is made up of 14 amino acids. Trimming took off 5 bases at V and 6 bases at J, with 13 bases between the two ends. In germline, CDR1 is MNHEY, CDR2 SVGAGI. CDR3 sequence reads: CASSTGTRDEKLFF. CDR3 nucleotides: TGTGCCAGCAGTACCGGGACAAGAGATGAAAAACTGTTTTTT.

This chain connects TRBV6-6 to TRBJ2-7; D is possibly TRBD2 (6 bases). Germline V lookup: CDR1 MNHNY, CDR2 SVGAGI (reference sequence). V lost 2 bases and J 5 bases, leaving 10 bases between the germline ends. The CDR3 spans 13 residues. The CDR3 nucleotides are TGTGCCAGCAGTTACGGGACTGCGAACGAGCAGTACTTC. This encodes CASSYGTANEQYF.

As regards this clone: A junction end diverges from the germline sequence, so it may reflect a read error. The genes are TRBV4-1 and TRBJ1-2, with D maybe TRBD1 (5 bases). The V gene's germline CDR1 is MGHRA and CDR2 YSYEKL. CDR3 size: 18 residues. The CDR3 region is CASRQGMDMNPLGYGYTF. For the CDR3, the DNA is TGCGCCAGCAGGCAAGGGATGGACATGAATCCTCTCGGCTATGGCTACACCTTC.

J is TRBJ1-5 and V is TRBV2; the D gene is possibly TRBD1 (6 bases). Germline V gives CDR1 SNHLY, CDR2 FYNNEI. V gave up 7 bases and J gave up 2 bases, with 15 bases separating them. CDR3 length: 15 residues. For the CDR3, the DNA is TGTGCCAGCACAGCACAGGGATGGGGCAATCAGCCCCAGCATTTT. Amino acid sequence: CASTAQGWGNQPQHF. The full variable domain, in which reference TRBV2 and TRBJ1-5 provide the parts outside the CDR3, is EPEVTQTPSHQVTQMGQEVILRCVPISNHLYFYWYRQILGQKVEFLVSFYNNEISEKSEIFDDQFSVERPDGSNFTLKIRSTKLEDSAMYFCASTAQGWGNQPQHFGDGTRLSIL.

The V call is TRBV11-2, the J call TRBJ1-1; possible D gene TRBD1, 5 bases. The CDR3 has 17 amino acids. The germline gives CDR1 SGHAT, CDR2 FQNNGV. V lost 6 bases and J 0 bases, leaving 20 bases between the germline ends. CDR3 sequence: CASSLPRQGELNTEAFF. The CDR3 coding sequence is TGTGCCAGCAGTCTTCCAAGGCAGGGCGAATTGAACACTGAAGCTTTCTTT.

The table lists this clone with a count of one. This chain links TRBV9 with TRBJ2-2; D might be TRBD1 (5 bases). The CDR3 length is 14 residues. V gave up 0 bases and J gave up 5 bases, with 8 bases separating them. The germline CDR1 and CDR2 sequences are SGDLS and YYNGEE. Here the CDR3 DNA reads TGTGCCAGCAGCGTAGTTCAGGGAACCGGGGAGCTGTTTTTT. This codes for CASSVVQGTGELFF.

This chain joins TRBV7-9 and TRBJ2-7, with 8 positions matching TRBD2. This CDR3 has 12 amino acids. Per germline, CDR1 SEHNR and CDR2 FQNEAQ (reference sequence). V dropped 3 bases and J dropped 7; count of bases not matched to a gene: 2. The CDR3 sequence is CASSLGGGEQYF. CDR3 bases: TGTGCCAGCAGCTTGGGCGGGGGGGAGCAGTACTTC.

Remarks on this clone: At one boundary the junction diverges from the germline segment, which might be a read error. The chain is built from TRBV7-9 and TRBJ2-6, with 7 bases fitting TRBD1. The length of the CDR3 is 13 residues. Germline values: CDR1 SEHNR, CDR2 FQNEAQ (reference sequence). The CDR3 DNA follows: TGTGCCAGCGGGACAGCCGGGGCCAACGTGCTGACTTTC. Protein: CASGTAGANVLTF.

Only a few counts were recorded for this clone. V and J are TRBV6-1 and TRBJ1-4, with TRBD1 identical over 8 bases. J lost 6 bases, V lost 6 bases, and 3 bases had no gene match. Germline CDR1 reads MNHNS; CDR2 reads SASEGT. The CDR3 has 13 amino acids. The CDR3 nucleotides read TGTGCCAGCAGGGACAGGGATGATGAAAAACTGTTTTTT. This codes for CASRDRDDEKLFF.

This chain uses TRBV6-5 with TRBJ2-1, with D hard to call. This CDR3 contains 13 residues. The germline V gene has CDR1 MNHEY and CDR2 SVGAGI. V lost 2 bases to trimming and J lost 6 bases, with 8 bases between them. CDR3 bases: TGTGCCAGCAGTTACATCGCCAGCAATGAGCAGTTCTTC. Protein: CASSYIASNEQFF.